These 6 T cell receptor beta chains were all obtained from the same sample, sequenced in a study of OX40 agonist ivuxolimab in advanced cancers. The data were produced by immunoSEQ multiplex PCR, yet TCRdb's version contains in-frame clones alone and is incomplete. The sample shows roughly 64,000 clones, approximately 90% of them seen only once. The sequencing used CD4+ or CD8+ T cells sorted from blood, collected in a trial of the OX40 agonist ivuxolimab. The receptors stem from an adult with an advanced solid tumor such as melanoma, head and neck, liver or kidney cancer.

The genes are TRBV6-5 and TRBJ1-1; 7 bases are a match to TRBD1. CDR3 length: 14 residues. Trimming removed 3 bases from V and 5 bases from J; junction bases left unmatched: 6. CDR1 and CDR2 from the germline V gene are MNHEY and SVGAGI. CDR3 sequence reads: CASSYRQGGTEAFF. In DNA, the CDR3 is TGTGCCAGCAGTTATAGACAGGGAGGGACTGAAGCTTTCTTT.

This clone was counted once. The rearrangement uses TRBV29-1 and TRBJ2-1; D is unclear. V lost 3 bases and J 10 bases, leaving 10 bases between the germline ends. Germline V gene sequence: CDR1 SQVTM, CDR2 ANQGSEA. CDR3 length: 11 amino acids. The CDR3, as DNA: TGCAGCGTTGATCGGGCCGGCGAGCAGTTCTTC. Amino acid sequence: CSVDRAGEQFF.

V usage is TRBV5-4 and J usage is TRBJ1-2; 8 positions agree with TRBD1. V trimming: 3 bases; J trimming: 8 bases; junction bases outside the gene matches: 9. The V gene's germline CDR1 is SGHNT and CDR2 YYREEE (reference sequence). The CDR3 is 14 amino acids. CDR3 nucleotide sequence: TGTGCCAGCAGCTCGGGACAGGCTCTTTGGGGCTACACCTTC. This sequence encodes CASSSGQALWGYTF. Filled out from reference TRBV5-4 and TRBJ1-2, the complete variable domain reads ETGVTQSPTHLIKTRGQQVTLRCSSQSGHNTVSWYQQALGQGPQFIFQYYREEENGRGNFPPRFSGLQFPNYSSELNVNALELDDSALYLCASSSGQALWGYTFGSGTRLTVV.

CDR3 sequence (DNA): TGTGCCAGCAGCTTGGCAAAATGGTCTGAAGCTTTCTTT. Translating it yields CASSLAKWSEAFF. The chain couples TRBV11-2 to TRBJ1-1, with D unclear. Looked up from germline, CDR1 is SGHAT and CDR2 is FQNNGV. The CDR3 spans 13 residues. V gave up 3 bases and J gave up 6 bases, with 11 bases separating them.

The genes are TRBV19 and TRBJ1-4, with D perhaps matching TRBD1 (5 bases). The CDR3 runs 11 residues. CDR1 is LNHDA, CDR2 SQIVND, per germline (reference sequence). The germline V and J ends were trimmed by 6 bases and 8 bases, with 7 bases remaining between them. The CDR3 spells CASRRGEKLFF. In DNA, the CDR3 is TGTGCCAGTAGGAGGGGAGAAAAACTGTTTTTT. Full variable domain (rest looked up from reference TRBV19 and TRBJ1-4): DGGITQSPKYLFRKEGQNVTLSCEQNLNHDAMYWYRQDPGQGLRLIYYSQIVNDFQKGDIAEGYSVSREKKESFPLTVTSAQKNPTAFYLCASRRGEKLFFGSGTQLSVL.

The chain links TRBV7-2 to TRBJ1-1, with TRBD1 as a possible D gene (5 bases). V was cut by 6 bases and J by 6 bases, with 14 bases left in between. Germline V lookup: CDR1 SGHTA, CDR2 FQGNSA. This CDR3 contains 13 residues. The CDR3 DNA reads as TGTGCCAGCAGTACAGGACCGAGGGCTGAAGCTTTCTTT. Its protein product is CASSTGPRAEAFF. The entire variable domain, with the rest obtained from reference TRBV7-2 and TRBJ1-1, is as follows: GAGVSQSPSNKVTEKGKDVELRCDPISGHTALYWYRQSLGQGLEFLIYFQGNSAPDKSGLPSDRFSAERTGGSVSTLTIQRTQQEDSAVYLCASSTGPRAEAFFGQGTRLTVV.